Following are 15 T cell receptor beta chains from one sample sequenced in a study of T cells in Graves' hyperthyroidism and ophthalmopathy. Amplification of TCR beta CDR3 regions was performed using RNA transcripts as template. A set of HTBI primers served as the primers for a first-round RT-PCR of the TCR CDR3. MiXCR, applied by TCRdb to the multiplex PCR reads, yields one record per CDR3 protein. The sample yields about 340,000 distinct CDR3 sequences, 18% seen once. Sequenced material: blood. All receptors derive from a woman between 45 and 65 years old with Graves' hyperthyroidism.

This clonotype was seen repeatedly, ten times or more. In DNA, the CDR3 is TGCGCCAGCAGCTTGGCCAACGGCGGAAGCTCCTACAATGAGCAGTTCTTC. Translated, it gives CASSLANGGSSYNEQFF. The chain uses TRBV5-1 and TRBJ2-1, with unresolved D. Trimming removed 0 bases at V and 0 bases at J, with 13 bases between. The CDR3 consists of 17 residues. Germline values: CDR1 SGHRS, CDR2 YFSETQ. The entire variable domain, with the rest obtained from reference TRBV5-1 and TRBJ2-1, is as follows: KAGVTQTPRYLIKTRGQQVTLSCSPISGHRSVSWYQQTPGQGLQFLFEYFSETQRNKGNFPGRFSGRQFSNSRSEMNVSTLELGDSALYLCASSLANGGSSYNEQFFGPGTRLTVL.

This clonotype was recorded at least ten times. The chain has TRBV12-3 or TRBV12-4 and TRBJ1-1, with TRBD1 identical over 7 bases. This CDR3 has 15 amino acids. J gave up 6 bases and V 5 bases, and 12 bases lay outside the gene matches. Here the CDR3 DNA reads TGTGCCAGCAGTCAAGACAGGGAGGGGAATTCTGAAGCTTTCTTT. Protein product: CASSQDREGNSEAFF.

This clonotype was seen a few times. The V and J genes are TRBV29-1 and TRBJ2-5; D could derive from TRBD1 or TRBD2 (5 bases each). The CDR3 runs 14 residues. Trimming removed 4 bases from V and 4 bases from J, with 16 bases in between. The V gene's germline CDR1 is SQVTM and CDR2 ANQGSEA. The CDR3 loop reads CSVVRDLTGETQYF. The CDR3 bases are TGCAGCGTTGTACGGGACCTAACAGGAGAGACCCAGTACTTC.

This clonotype was detected only a few times. As DNA, the CDR3 is TGTGCCAGCAGTTATAACCCGGACAGGGCCTATGAAAAACTGTTTTTT. Translating gives CASSYNPDRAYEKLFF. The V gene is TRBV6-5, the J gene TRBJ1-4, with 8 bases that match TRBD1. J lost 6 bases, V lost 3 bases, and 9 bases had no gene match. CDR1 and CDR2 from the germline V gene are MNHEY and SVGAGI. The CDR3 runs 16 residues.

This clonotype was counted at least ten times. This chain joins TRBV6-2 or TRBV6-3 and TRBJ2-1; 7 positions match TRBD1. J lost 6 bases, V lost 7 bases, and 12 bases had no gene match. This CDR3 is 15 amino acids long. Germline-derived CDR1 and CDR2 are MNHEY and SVGEGT. In DNA, the CDR3 is TGTGCCAGCAACCAACCGGGACAGCCAAGCAATGAGCAGTTCTTC. This encodes CASNQPGQPSNEQFF.

The V gene is TRBV3-1, the J gene TRBJ2-3, with 11 bases lining up with TRBD2. The V and J ends lost 0 bases and 2 bases, in that order; junction bases with no gene match: 13. The V gene's germline CDR1 is LGHDT and CDR2 YNNKEL (reference sequence). This CDR3 spans 20 amino acids. CDR3 bases: TGTGCCAGCAGCCAAGAGGGGACTAGCGGATGGGCGGGGCCCACAGATACGCAGTATTTT. Residues: CASSQEGTSGWAGPTDTQYF.

This clonotype was counted ten times or more. The chain couples TRBV6-1 to TRBJ2-1; TRBD2 agrees at 12 bases. Trimming cost V 9 bases and J 4 bases; bases outside gene matches: 7. CDR3 length equals 15 residues. Germline CDR1 is MNHNS and CDR2 is SASEGT. CDR3 loop: CASQIGLAGYNEQFF. The CDR3 DNA reads as TGTGCCAGTCAGATTGGACTAGCGGGATACAATGAGCAGTTCTTC.

This sequence joins TRBV29-1 and TRBJ2-1, with 9 bases matching TRBD2. This CDR3 spans 15 amino acids. V lost 4 bases to trimming and J lost 8 bases; unmatched junction nucleotides: 12. Germline V gives CDR1 SQVTM, CDR2 ANQGSEA. The CDR3 is CSVAGGASGIDEQFF. CDR3 bases: TGCAGCGTTGCGGGTGGAGCTAGCGGGATCGATGAGCAGTTCTTC.

The V gene is TRBV6-2 or TRBV6-3, the J gene TRBJ2-4; TRBD2 matches 10 bases. Per the germline V gene, CDR1 is MNHEY and CDR2 is SVGEGT. After removal of 7 bases from V and 3 bases from J, the junction contained 9 bases not matched to a gene. This CDR3 comprises 16 residues. The CDR3 sequence is CASTQTSGFGKNIQYF. DNA of the CDR3: TGTGCCAGCACCCAGACTAGCGGGTTCGGCAAAAACATTCAGTACTTC.

This clonotype came up many times. The chain has TRBV6-1 and TRBJ2-2; TRBD1 matches at 8 bases. V lost 5 bases, J lost 0 bases, and 2 bases stayed unmatched. The CDR3 totals 15 residues. From germline, CDR1 is MNHNS and CDR2 SASEGT. The CDR3 DNA reads TGTGCCAGCAGTCGGGACAGGACGAACACCGGGGAGCTGTTTTTT. As protein: CASSRDRTNTGELFF.

In this sample, this clonotype turned up many times. This sequence joins TRBV28 and TRBJ2-2, with 8 bases fitting TRBD2. From germline, CDR1 is MDHEN and CDR2 SYDVKM. This CDR3 spans 14 amino acids. J gave up 7 bases and V 3 bases, and 4 bases lay outside the gene matches. CDR3 loop: CASSFGGRIGELFF. The DNA of the CDR3 is TGTGCCAGCAGTTTCGGCGGGAGGATCGGGGAGCTGTTTTTT.

This clonotype was recorded a few times. The chain uses TRBV27 and TRBJ2-3, with D hard to call. The length of the CDR3 is 15 residues. V was pared by 8 bases and J by 2 bases, with 17 bases between. The germline gives CDR1 MNHEY, CDR2 SMNVEV (reference sequence). The CDR3, as DNA: TGTGCCAGCGCCATTGGGCCAGAATCCACAGATACGCAGTATTTT. Amino acids: CASAIGPESTDTQYF.

This clonotype was detected many times. The chain joins TRBV29-1 to TRBJ1-1; D gene unclear. This CDR3 contains 11 residues. The germline V and J ends were trimmed by 7 bases and 1 base, with 7 bases remaining between them. CDR1 and CDR2 (germline): SQVTM, ANQGSEA. This CDR3 reads CSARGNTEAFF. In DNA form, the CDR3 reads TGCAGCGCTAGAGGGAACACTGAAGCTTTCTTT.

This clonotype showed up just once. V and J are TRBV5-6 and TRBJ2-3, with TRBD2 identical over 9 bases. CDR1 SGHDT and CDR2 YYEEEE come from the germline V gene. Losses at the gene ends were 4 bases for V and 0 bases for J; bases not matched to a gene: 6. CDR3 length: 16 residues. For the CDR3, the DNA is TGTGCCAGCAGCCCAAGACTAGCGGTGAGCACAGATACGCAGTATTTT. This translates into CASSPRLAVSTDTQYF.

This chain uses TRBV3-1 with TRBJ2-1; 13 bases line up with TRBD2. Germline CDR1 and CDR2: LGHDT and YNNKEL (reference sequence). This CDR3 spans 18 amino acids. The V gene end was trimmed by 3 bases and the J gene end by 5 bases; junction bases not matched to a gene: 10. The CDR3: CASSHWTSGRNIHNEQFF. The CDR3 nucleotides read TGTGCCAGCAGCCACTGGACTAGCGGGAGAAACATCCACAATGAGCAGTTCTTC.